These 3 T cell receptor beta chains share one sample of origin, sequenced in a study of cytomegalovirus exposure and HLA in healthy donors. The PCR was carried out with 60 Vbeta primers and 13 Jbeta primers. Libraries were prepared by immunoSEQ multiplex PCR; TCRdb keeps only in-frame clonotypes and omits some of them. The specimen's table records 65,000 to 80,000 clones. Sequencing was performed on PBMCs. Receptors originate from a female donor in good health and CMV-seropositive.

The V gene is TRBV11-2, the J gene TRBJ1-2; D is possibly TRBD1 (6 bases). The ends were cut back, 4 bases at V and 4 bases at J, with 16 bases in the middle. CDR1 is SGHAT, CDR2 FQNNGV, per germline. The CDR3 length is 15 residues. The CDR3 DNA is TGTGCCAGCAGCTCCACAGGGACGGCCGTCTATGGCTACACCTTC. As protein: CASSSTGTAVYGYTF.

The chain employs TRBV2 and TRBJ1-1; tentative D call: TRBD1 (6 bases). This CDR3 spans 13 amino acids. Germline assignment: CDR1 SNHLY and CDR2 FYNNEI. Between the trimmed V and J ends, which lost 7 bases and 4 bases, there was a span of 13 bases. The CDR3 DNA is TGTGCCAGCAAGGTAGACAGGACCACTGAAGCTTTCTTT. Amino acid sequence: CASKVDRTTEAFF. Looking up the rest from reference TRBV2 and TRBJ1-1 gives the full variable domain: EPEVTQTPSHQVTQMGQEVILRCVPISNHLYFYWYRQILGQKVEFLVSFYNNEISEKSEIFDDQFSVERPDGSNFTLKIRSTKLEDSAMYFCASKVDRTTEAFFGQGTRLTVV.

The chain employs TRBV7-8 and TRBJ2-7, with D possibly TRBD2 on 5 matching bases. Per germline, CDR1 SGHVS and CDR2 FQNEAQ. V was trimmed by 3 bases and J by 4 bases, leaving 7 bases between them. The CDR3 covers 12 residues. CDR3 amino acids: CASSLRVYEQYF. In DNA, the CDR3 is TGTGCCAGCAGCTTGAGGGTATACGAGCAGTACTTC.